This T cell receptor beta chain is drawn from a study of human T cells and chemical hapten exposure. The time point: patch test 1, 2 weeks after DPC sensitization. Treatment in this sample: therapeutic diphenylcyclopropenone sensitization with weekly scalp DPC. Library construction involved attaching unique molecular identifiers to individual cDNA molecules, which allowed quantitative, reproducible TCR counting. Each CDR3 protein is one row after TCRdb ran MiXCR on the RACE reads. The data hold some 340,000 distinct CDR3 sequences, with roughly 6.9% observed a single time. From germline, CDR1 is WSHSY and CDR2 SAAADI. The CDR3 extends over 16 amino acids. The V segment lost 5 bases and the J segment 10 bases; nucleotides outside the gene matches: 11.

This chain joins TRBV10-2 and TRBJ2-2; 12 nucleotides match TRBD2. This specimen consisted of whole blood, obtained in connection with sensitization to the hapten diphenylcyclopropenone (DPC). This TCR was recovered from a woman under 30 with alopecia areata. Some clones in this sample may be carry-over from other donors' samples. CDR3 loop: CASSFSSGGVPMELFF. The CDR3 DNA sequence: TGCGCCAGCAGTTTTTCTAGCGGGGGGGTCCCCATGGAGCTGTTTTTT.